This T cell receptor (beta chain) is from a study of PD-L1 blockade in urothelial cancer. Study at large: A median of about 140,000 T cells was found in the blood samples.

The study enrolled patients with locally advanced or metastatic urothelial carcinoma. Patients yielded 1 to 8 samples each, pretreatment and on-treatment. Trimming took off 3 bases at V and 2 bases at J, with 13 bases between the two ends. This CDR3 is built from 16 residues. Germline V gives CDR1 MDHEN, CDR2 SYDVKM. Some clones are missing from TCRdb's copy, which holds only in-frame ones; the method was immunoSEQ multiplex PCR. The sample shows roughly 38,000 clones, over 75% of them seen only once. This specimen was PBMCs, taken around atezolizumab (anti-PD-L1) treatment. The gene calls are TRBV28 and TRBJ1-4; a weak D match, TRBD1 (5 bases). This receptor was obtained from a man in his 70s with urothelial cancer. The CDR3 region is CASSLLGAWTNEKLFF. Here the CDR3 DNA reads TGTGCCAGCAGTTTGTTAGGGGCATGGACTAATGAAAAACTGTTTTTT.